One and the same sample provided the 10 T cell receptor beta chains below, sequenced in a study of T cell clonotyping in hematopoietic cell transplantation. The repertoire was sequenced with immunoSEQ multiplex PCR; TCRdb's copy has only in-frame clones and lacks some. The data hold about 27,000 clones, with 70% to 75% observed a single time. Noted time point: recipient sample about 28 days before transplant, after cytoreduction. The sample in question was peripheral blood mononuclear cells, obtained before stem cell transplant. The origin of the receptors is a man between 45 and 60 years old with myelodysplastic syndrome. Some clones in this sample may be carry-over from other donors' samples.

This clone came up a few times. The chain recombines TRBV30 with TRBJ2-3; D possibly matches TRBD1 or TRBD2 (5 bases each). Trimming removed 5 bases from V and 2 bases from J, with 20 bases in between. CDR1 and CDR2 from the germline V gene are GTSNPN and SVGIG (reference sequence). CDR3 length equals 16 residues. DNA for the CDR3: TGTGCCTGGGGGATGGAATTGGGGGACGACACAGATACGCAGTATTTT. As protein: CAWGMELGDDTDTQYF.

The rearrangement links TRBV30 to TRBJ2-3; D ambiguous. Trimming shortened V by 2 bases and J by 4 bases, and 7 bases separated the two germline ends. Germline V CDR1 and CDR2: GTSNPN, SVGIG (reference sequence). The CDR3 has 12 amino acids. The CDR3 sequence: CAWSPLADTQYF. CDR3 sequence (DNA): TGTGCCTGGAGTCCCCTAGCAGATACGCAGTATTTT.

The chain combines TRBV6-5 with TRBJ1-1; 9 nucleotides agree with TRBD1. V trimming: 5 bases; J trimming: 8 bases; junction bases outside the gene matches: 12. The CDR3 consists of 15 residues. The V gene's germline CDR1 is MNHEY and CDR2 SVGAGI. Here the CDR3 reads CASSLTGTGKYEAFF. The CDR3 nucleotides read TGTGCCAGCAGTCTGACCGGGACAGGGAAATACGAAGCTTTCTTT.

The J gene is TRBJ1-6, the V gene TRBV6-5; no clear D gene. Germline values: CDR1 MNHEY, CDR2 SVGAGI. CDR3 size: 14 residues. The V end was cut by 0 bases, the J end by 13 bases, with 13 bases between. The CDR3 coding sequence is TGTGCCAGCAGTTACTCCGACTCTGTGGGGCCCCTCCACTTT. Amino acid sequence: CASSYSDSVGPLHF.

The chain's CDR3 is CASSLERVAGGEQYF. The DNA of the CDR3 is TGTGCCAGCAGCTTAGAACGGGTAGCGGGGGGCGAGCAGTACTTC. The chain uses TRBV11-2 and TRBJ2-7, with TRBD2 matching 10 bases. From germline, CDR1 is SGHAT and CDR2 FQNNGV. V trimming: 0 bases; J trimming: 6 bases; junction bases outside the gene matches: 5. The length of the CDR3 is 15 residues.

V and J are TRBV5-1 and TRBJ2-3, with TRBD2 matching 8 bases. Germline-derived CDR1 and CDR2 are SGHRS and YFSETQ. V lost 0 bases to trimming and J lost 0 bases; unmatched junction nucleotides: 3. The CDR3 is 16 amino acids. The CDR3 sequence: CASSLGASGSTDTQYF. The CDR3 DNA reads TGCGCCAGCAGCTTGGGGGCTAGCGGGAGCACAGATACGCAGTATTTT.

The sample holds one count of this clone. CDR3 sequence: CASNNDRGYGYTF. CDR3 nucleotides: TGTGCCAGCAACAACGACAGGGGCTATGGCTACACCTTC. The V call is TRBV28, the J call TRBJ1-2; 8 bases agree with TRBD1. Germline V CDR1 and CDR2: MDHEN, SYDVKM. Trimming at V came to 7 bases and at J to 4 bases, leaving 5 bases not matched to a gene. This CDR3 is 13 amino acids long.

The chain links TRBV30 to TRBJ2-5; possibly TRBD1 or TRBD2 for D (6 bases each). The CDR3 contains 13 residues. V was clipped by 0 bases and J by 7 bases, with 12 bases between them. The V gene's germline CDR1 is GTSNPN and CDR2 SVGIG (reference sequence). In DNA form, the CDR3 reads TGTGCCTGGAGTGTGAGGGGGGCGGGGACCCAGTACTTC. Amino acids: CAWSVRGAGTQYF.

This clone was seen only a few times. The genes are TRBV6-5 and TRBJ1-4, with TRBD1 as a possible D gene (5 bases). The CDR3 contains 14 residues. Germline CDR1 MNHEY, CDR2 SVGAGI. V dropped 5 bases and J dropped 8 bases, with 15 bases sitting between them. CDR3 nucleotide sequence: TGTGCCAGCAGTGTGTCGGGACCCTGGGAAAAACTGTTTTTT. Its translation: CASSVSGPWEKLFF.

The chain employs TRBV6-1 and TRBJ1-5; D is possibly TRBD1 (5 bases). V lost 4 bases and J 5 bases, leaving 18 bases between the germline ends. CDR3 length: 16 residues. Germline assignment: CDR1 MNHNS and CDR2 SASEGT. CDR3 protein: CASSAAGTTKHQPQHF. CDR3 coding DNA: TGTGCCAGCAGTGCAGCCGGGACGACTAAACATCAGCCCCAGCATTTT.